The 20 T cell receptor beta chains presented below share a single source sample, sequenced in a study of cytomegalovirus exposure and HLA in healthy donors. PCR amplification relied on 60 Vbeta primers (plus 13 Jbeta primers). Only in-frame clones appear in the TCRdb table, and some are missing; sequencing was by immunoSEQ multiplex PCR. This sample yields over 50,000 clones, of which under 85% are seen a single time; 51% belongs to the top ten. What was sequenced was PBMCs. These receptors were collected from a man in his fifties in good health and CMV-seropositive.

This chain uses TRBV11-2 with TRBJ1-1; D ambiguous. CDR1 is SGHAT and CDR2 is FQNNGV in the germline V gene. The CDR3 covers 17 residues. V lost 5 bases and J 1 base, leaving 20 bases between the germline ends. DNA of the CDR3: TGTGCCAGCAGCCCTTTTGGGCCTCGATCGGCGAACACTGAAGCTTTCTTT. Translated, it gives CASSPFGPRSANTEAFF.

The J gene is TRBJ2-1, the V gene TRBV9; D may be TRBD2 (5 bases). Germline CDR1 is SGDLS and CDR2 is YYNGEE. The V end was cut by 2 bases, the J end by 0 bases, with 9 bases between. The CDR3 totals 15 residues. CDR3 region: CASSVSVSSYNEQFF. For the CDR3, the DNA is TGTGCCAGCAGCGTTAGCGTTAGCTCCTACAATGAGCAGTTCTTC.

This clone was seen more than once but under ten times. This sequence joins TRBV5-6 and TRBJ2-1; 10 positions agree with TRBD2. V dropped 0 bases and J dropped 15; count of bases not matched to a gene: 9. Germline V gives CDR1 SGHDT, CDR2 YYEEEE. The CDR3 loop spans 14 amino acids. The chain's CDR3 is CASSLGGLADGTFF. Written as DNA, the CDR3 is TGTGCCAGCAGCTTGGGCGGACTAGCGGATGGGACGTTCTTC.

This chain's CDR3 is CASSTTSGGLGDQYF. The CDR3 nucleotides are TGTGCCAGTAGTACTACTAGCGGGGGGCTCGGGGACCAGTACTTC. This sequence joins TRBV19 and TRBJ2-5, with 12 bases identical to TRBD2. This CDR3 has 15 residues. In germline, CDR1 is LNHDA, CDR2 SQIVND (reference sequence). V lost 4 bases to trimming and J lost 10 bases; unmatched junction nucleotides: 10.

Turning to this clone: One end of the junction is discordant with germline, which a read error may explain. The sample holds other DNA sequences that translate to the same CDR3. This chain links TRBV4-1 with TRBJ1-1; D unclear. Germline V CDR1 and CDR2: MGHRA, YSYEKL. The CDR3 sequence is 15 residues long. DNA for the CDR3: TGCGCCAGCAGCCCCCCACGAGGCATGAACACTGAAGCTTTTTTT. It codes for CASSPPRGMNTEAFF.

V is TRBV4-2 and J is TRBJ2-3; 9 bases fit TRBD2. With 1 base clipped from V and 6 bases from J, the junction kept 11 bases outside the gene matches. The CDR3 is 17 residues long. Germline V gene data show CDR1 as LGHNA and CDR2 as YNFKEQ. The CDR3 protein is CASSQGAGGLKRDTQYF. CDR3 coding DNA: TGTGCCAGCAGCCAAGGAGCGGGAGGCCTCAAGCGGGATACGCAGTATTTT.

The chain employs TRBV5-1 and TRBJ1-1; 7 bases are shared with TRBD1. The CDR3 spans 11 residues. Germline CDR1 reads SGHRS; CDR2 reads YFSETQ. V trimming: 8 bases; J trimming: 4 bases; junction bases outside the gene matches: 2. The CDR3 DNA follows: TGCGCCAGAAGGACAGGCACTGAAGCTTTCTTT. This codes for CARRTGTEAFF.

This clone was observed once. V and J are TRBV7-2 and TRBJ2-7; perhaps TRBD1 as D (6 bases). From germline, CDR1 is SGHTA and CDR2 FQGNSA. This CDR3 is built from 14 residues. V dropped 5 bases and J dropped 2 bases, with 13 bases sitting between them. This CDR3 is CASSPAGAPYEQYF. The DNA for the CDR3 is TGTGCCAGCAGCCCCGCAGGGGCCCCCTACGAGCAGTACTTC. The full variable domain, completed using reference TRBV7-2 and TRBJ2-7, is GAGVSQSPSNKVTEKGKDVELRCDPISGHTALYWYRQSLGQGLEFLIYFQGNSAPDKSGLPSDRFSAERTGGSVSTLTIQRTQQEDSAVYLCASSPAGAPYEQYFGPGTRLTVT.

The table lists this clone with a few counts. A far bigger clonotype differs at one base, so this is likely a read error. Other DNA sequences in the sample encode the same CDR3. The V gene is TRBV4-3, the J gene TRBJ2-1; no clear D gene. CDR3 size: 17 residues. Per germline, CDR1 LGHNA and CDR2 YSLEER. The CDR3 loop is CASIQDMIVLIYNEQFF. The CDR3 coding sequence is TGCGCCAGCATCCAAGATATGATCGTACTCATCTACAATGAGCAGTTCTTC.

The rearrangement uses TRBV5-6 and TRBJ2-1; maybe TRBD2 (5 bases). Trimming pared 2 bases from V and 2 bases from J, leaving 8 bases between. Germline loops: CDR1 SGHDT, CDR2 YYEEEE. The CDR3 runs to 14 residues. The CDR3 DNA reads as TGTGCCAGCAGCTTACAAGCGGCCTACAATGAGCAGTTCTTC. Translating it yields CASSLQAAYNEQFF.

This clone was observed a single time. The chain is built from TRBV30 and TRBJ2-1, with 11 bases that match TRBD2. Germline-derived CDR1 and CDR2 are GTSNPN and SVGIG (reference sequence). The J segment lost 7 bases and the V segment lost 4 bases, leaving 9 bases of the junction unmatched. The CDR3 has 15 amino acids. DNA for the CDR3: TGTGCCTGGACAAGGGGGGCTAGCGGGGGGAATGAGCAGTTCTTC. Translating gives CAWTRGASGGNEQFF. Supplemented by reference TRBV30 and TRBJ2-1, the full variable domain reads SQTIHQWPATLVQPVGSPLSLECTVEGTSNPNLYWYRQAAGRGLQLLFYSVGIGQISSEVPQNLSASRPQDRQFILSSKKLLLSDSGFYLCAWTRGASGGNEQFFGPGTRLTVL.

The chain uses TRBV4-2 and TRBJ1-2; D is possibly TRBD1 (5 bases). V lost 5 bases, J lost 8 bases, and 18 bases lay in between. This CDR3 region has 14 residues. CDR1 and CDR2 from the germline V gene are LGHNA and YNFKEQ. DNA for the CDR3: TGTGCCAGCAGCACCCTCTCGTTAGACAGCGGCTACACCTTC. Protein product: CASSTLSLDSGYTF.

This chain uses TRBV11-2 with TRBJ2-7; D ambiguous. Trimming removed 2 bases from V and 3 bases from J, with 5 bases in between. There are 12 residues in the CDR3. Germline V gene data show CDR1 as SGHAT and CDR2 as FQNNGV. The CDR3 DNA sequence: TGTGCCAGCAGCTTAACAAACTACGAGCAGTACTTC. This encodes CASSLTNYEQYF.

This chain links TRBV12-5 with TRBJ2-7; 8 nucleotides match TRBD1. Germline CDR1 reads LGHNT; CDR2 reads FRNRAP. The CDR3 has 15 amino acids. J was trimmed by 3 bases and V by 1 base; bases with no gene match: 5. The CDR3 DNA follows: TGTGCTAGTGGTTTGGGGACAGGGTACTTCTACGAGCAGTACTTC. It is translated as CASGLGTGYFYEQYF.

This clone was counted a few times. V gene TRBV7-2 combines with J gene TRBJ1-2, with 7 positions matching TRBD1. Germline values: CDR1 SGHTA, CDR2 FQGNSA. With V trimmed by 5 bases and J by 8 bases, 14 bases remained unmatched. This CDR3 region has 15 residues. The CDR3 DNA sequence: TGTGCCAGCAGCCCAACGAGGACAGGACGTCGGGGCTACACCTTC. The encoded protein is CASSPTRTGRRGYTF.

The sample holds one count of this clone. The V and J genes are TRBV4-3 and TRBJ1-4; 8 positions match TRBD1. Germline V gene sequence: CDR1 LGHNA, CDR2 YSLEER. The CDR3 is made up of 14 amino acids. V lost 5 bases and J lost 8; bases outside the gene matches: 7. The CDR3 spells CASSLGTGPEKLFF. CDR3 in DNA: TGCGCCAGCAGCTTGGGGACAGGCCCAGAAAAACTGTTTTTT.

The gene calls are TRBV5-4 and TRBJ2-5; D is undetermined. Germline values: CDR1 SGHNT, CDR2 YYREEE (reference sequence). This CDR3 is 14 amino acids long. The germline V and J ends were trimmed by 0 bases and 1 base, with 7 bases remaining between them. CDR3 sequence reads: CASSLGAAQETQYF. The CDR3 coding sequence is TGTGCCAGCAGCTTGGGGGCAGCCCAAGAGACCCAGTACTTC.

The rearrangement links TRBV6-5 to TRBJ1-5; 9 bases agree with TRBD1. CDR3 length: 15 residues. V trimming: 5 bases; J trimming: 4 bases; junction bases outside the gene matches: 6. The germline V gene has CDR1 MNHEY and CDR2 SVGAGI. Written as DNA, the CDR3 is TGTGCCAGCAGTCCCGGGACAGGGTTTAATCAGCCCCAGCATTTT. Translation: CASSPGTGFNQPQHF.

This clone has only one observation. The V gene is TRBV30, the J gene TRBJ2-1, with D uncertain. CDR1 is GTSNPN, CDR2 SVGIG, per germline (reference sequence). Deletions cut 1 base from V and 9 bases from J, with 10 bases between. CDR3 size: 12 residues. The DNA for the CDR3 is TGTGCCTGGAGTGGCCGGGTGGGTGAGCAGTTCTTC. Protein product: CAWSGRVGEQFF. The variable domain in full, completed from reference TRBV30 and TRBJ2-1, reads SQTIHQWPATLVQPVGSPLSLECTVEGTSNPNLYWYRQAAGRGLQLLFYSVGIGQISSEVPQNLSASRPQDRQFILSSKKLLLSDSGFYLCAWSGRVGEQFFGPGTRLTVL.

The sample holds a few counts of this clone. The chain employs TRBV30 and TRBJ2-7; no clear D. Between the trimmed V and J ends, which lost 5 bases and 5 bases, there was a span of 13 bases. The CDR3 is made up of 12 amino acids. CDR1 and CDR2 from the germline V gene are GTSNPN and SVGIG (reference sequence). CDR3 residues: CAWEPGRDEQYF. CDR3 in DNA: TGTGCCTGGGAGCCAGGTCGCGACGAGCAGTACTTC.